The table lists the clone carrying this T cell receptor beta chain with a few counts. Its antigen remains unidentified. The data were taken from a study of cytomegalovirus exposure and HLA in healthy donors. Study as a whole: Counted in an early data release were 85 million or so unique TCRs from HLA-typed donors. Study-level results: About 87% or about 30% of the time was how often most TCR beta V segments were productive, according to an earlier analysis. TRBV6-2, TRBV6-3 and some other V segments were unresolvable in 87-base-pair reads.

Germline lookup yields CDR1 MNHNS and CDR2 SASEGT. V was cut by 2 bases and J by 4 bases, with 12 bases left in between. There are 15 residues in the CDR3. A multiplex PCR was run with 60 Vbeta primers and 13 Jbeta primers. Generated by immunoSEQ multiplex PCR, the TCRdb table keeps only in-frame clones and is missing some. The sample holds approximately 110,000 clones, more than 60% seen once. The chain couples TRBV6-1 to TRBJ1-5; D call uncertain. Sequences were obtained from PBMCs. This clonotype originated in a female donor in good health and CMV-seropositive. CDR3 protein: CASSEREAINQPQHF. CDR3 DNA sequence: TGTGCCAGCAGTGAACGGGAAGCTATAAATCAGCCCCAGCATTTT.